This T cell receptor beta chain emerged from a study of blood T cell repertoires in COVID-19 (dated by TCRdb to the early 2020s). Concerning the study at large: Samples from collaborators originated in the United States, Italy and Spain and spanned both the acute and convalescent phases of COVID-19. Deeply sampled blood TCRbeta repertoires from subjects exposed to, actively infected with, or recovered from COVID-19 were included in the dataset. A freely available public database, intended as a resource for researchers studying the immune response to SARS-CoV-2, is where the repertoires were released. Samples were obtained from the ongoing ImmuneRACE study (first 160 participants) and from 1,254 subjects provided by 6 global collaborators. Where available, HLA class I and class II types were obtained from metadata supplied by the sample provider rather than from assay-based typing. The prospective study material was composed of cDNA or gDNA derived from T cells, B-cell-depleted T cells, or PBMCs. Nearly every sample came with metadata listing a de-identified subject ID, COVID-19 status, age in years and sex. Study-level results and caveats: The quantity of clinical and demographic metadata differed by source and by participant and was supplied without curation.

TCRbeta CDR3 regions were amplified from genomic DNA by means of the immunoSEQ Assay, a bias-controlled multiplex PCR. The paper's data handling went like this. The number of nucleated cells in each sample was estimated from the amplification of reference gene primers within the assay. Sequence reads were collapsed and filtered to measure the absolute abundance of every unique TCRbeta CDR3 rearrangement. For each sample, productive Simpson clonality was calculated by taking the square root of Simpson's diversity index across productive rearrangements. TCRdb re-hosts the immuneACCESS table, in-frame sequences only. Its copies lack some clones; in the studies checked, an unresolved V gene accounts for under half of them, and the cause for the rest is not known. For V, J and clone size, that table is used; D and trimming come from the DNA. The sample records around 260,000 clones, roughly 90% of which are singletons. The ten largest clones capture 0.94% of the sample.

A second Seattle source provided samples from volunteer blood donors who had recovered from COVID-19. Whole blood was collected in K2EDTA tubes by collaborating institutions according to the institutions' own protocols. For TCRbeta analysis, collaborator samples were shipped as frozen whole blood, as isolated PBMCs, or as DNA extracted from either sample type. For this clone: Its cognate antigen has yet to be identified. No base qualities exist here, and no much larger clone lies one base off it. Other nucleotide sequences in the sample specify the same CDR3.

Trimming accounts for 0 bases at V and 5 bases at J, while the number of junction bases matched to no gene is 12. The CDR3 holds 20 amino acids from the cysteine to the phenylalanine. The DNA shown is the 60-base CDR3, in frame from base 1. The germline V gene yields MNHEY for CDR1 and SVGEGT for CDR2. The sequence came from a woman aged 35 to 49 who had recovered from COVID-19. This chain is built from TRBV6-2 or TRBV6-3 and TRBJ2-3; 15 bases in between match TRBD2. The sample was peripheral blood. In nucleotide form, the sequence is TGTGCCAGCAGTTACTCCCCCGGACTAGCGGGAGGGAAAGGGAGAGATACGCAGTATTTT. Its translation reads: CASSYSPGLAGGKGRDTQYF.